Listed here are 27 T cell receptor beta chains from one sample, sequenced in a study of blood T cell repertoires in COVID-19. This table comes from immunoSEQ multiplex PCR, and its TCRdb copy is limited to in-frame clones, with some not included. Altogether some 130,000 clones are present, approximately 78% being singletons, with the ten largest covering 6%. Sequencing input: PBMCs or T cells enriched from blood (not recorded which). All receptors come from a woman in her forties or fifties who had recovered from COVID-19.

The chain uses TRBV5-1 and TRBJ1-1, with TRBD1 as a possible D gene (5 bases). Germline values: CDR1 SGHRS, CDR2 YFSETQ. V was trimmed by 3 bases and J by 5 bases, leaving 11 bases between them. This CDR3 is 13 amino acids long. The CDR3 loop reads CASSWGGRTEAFF. DNA for the CDR3: TGCGCCAGCAGCTGGGGGGGACGGACTGAAGCTTTCTTT.

This chain uses TRBV28 with TRBJ1-1; maybe TRBD1 (5 bases). The CDR3 contains 13 residues. CDR1 is MDHEN and CDR2 is SYDVKM in the germline V gene. Deletions cut 5 bases from V and 4 bases from J, with 11 bases between. The CDR3 sequence is CASSIAQGTEAFF. The CDR3 DNA sequence: TGTGCCAGCAGTATCGCCCAGGGCACTGAAGCTTTCTTT.

This chain connects TRBV7-9 to TRBJ1-5; D is undetermined. CDR1 is SEHNR and CDR2 is FQNEAQ in the germline V gene (reference sequence). This CDR3 has 14 amino acids. V lost 1 base and J lost 3, with 7 bases in between. The chain's CDR3 is CASSLVGNNQPQHF. As DNA, the CDR3 is TGTGCCAGCAGCTTAGTTGGCAACAATCAGCCCCAGCATTTT. The full variable domain, its missing parts supplied by reference TRBV7-9 and TRBJ1-5, is DTGVSQNPRHKITKRGQNVTFRCDPISEHNRLYWYRQTLGQGPEFLTYFQNEAQLEKSRLLSDRFSAERPKGSFSTLEIQRTEQGDSAMYLCASSLVGNNQPQHFGDGTRLSIL.

This chain uses TRBV3-1 (or the pseudogene TRBV3-2) with TRBJ2-3; a possible D gene is TRBD2 (7 bases). Germline V gene data show CDR1 as LGHDT and CDR2 as YNNKEL (reference sequence). The germline V and J ends were trimmed by 4 bases and 0 bases, with 17 bases remaining between them. CDR3 size: 17 residues. CDR3 sequence (DNA): TGTGCCAGCAGCCGACCTTCGGCGGGGGCTAGCACAGATACGCAGTATTTT. Encoded protein: CASSRPSAGASTDTQYF.

The chain combines TRBV28 with TRBJ1-5, with TRBD1 matching 7 bases. The germline CDR1 and CDR2 sequences are MDHEN and SYDVKM. The CDR3 is 16 residues long. Unmatched junction bases numbered 10, after V lost 1 base and J lost 7 bases. The CDR3 region has the DNA TGTGCCAGCAGTTTATCGGTCAGGGGGAAGGACCAGCCCCAGCATTTT. The encoded protein is CASSLSVRGKDQPQHF.

This clone was recorded at least ten times. This rearrangement joins TRBV5-7 to TRBJ2-2, with 12 bases identical to TRBD2. TRBV5-7 belongs to the ORF category, with a function that is uncertain. The CDR3 sequence is 19 residues long. The J segment lost 4 bases and the V segment lost 2 bases, leaving 12 bases of the junction unmatched. DNA of the CDR3: TGTGCCAGCAGCTTCGCGTCTAGCGGGGGGGAGTGGAGCACCGGGGAGCTGTTTTTT. It codes for CASSFASSGGEWSTGELFF.

The gene calls are TRBV7-2 and TRBJ1-1; no clear D. Trimming cost V 2 bases and J 10 bases, with 14 bases left between them. From germline, CDR1 is SGHTA and CDR2 FQGNSA. The CDR3 totals 13 residues. The chain's CDR3 is CASSLYGDKVAFF. CDR3 DNA sequence: TGTGCCAGCAGCTTATATGGAGATAAGGTAGCTTTCTTT.

The chain's CDR3 is CASSLNTGNTIYF. As DNA, the CDR3 is TGTGCCAGCAGCCTTAATACTGGAAACACCATATATTTT. The chain recombines TRBV3-1 (or the pseudogene TRBV3-2) with TRBJ1-3; D is unresolved. The CDR3 runs to 13 residues. The V gene lost 4 bases and the J gene lost 2 bases, with 6 bases spanning the gap. From germline, CDR1 is LGHDT and CDR2 YNNKEL (reference sequence).

This rearrangement joins TRBV30 to TRBJ1-3, with a tentative D call TRBD1 (6 bases). CDR1 and CDR2 (germline): GTSNPN, SVGIG (reference sequence). The CDR3 runs 13 residues. Trimming left V 2 bases short and J 1 base short, with 6 bases between. For the CDR3, the DNA is TGTGCCTGGAGTACAGGGTCTGGAAACACCATATATTTT. Amino acids: CAWSTGSGNTIYF. Based on the CDR3 plus reference TRBV30 and TRBJ1-3, the full variable domain is SQTIHQWPATLVQPVGSPLSLECTVEGTSNPNLYWYRQAAGRGLQLLFYSVGIGQISSEVPQNLSASRPQDRQFILSSKKLLLSDSGFYLCAWSTGSGNTIYFGEGSWLTVV.

The V call is TRBV19, the J call TRBJ1-1; a weak D match, TRBD1 (5 bases). V lost 3 bases to trimming and J lost 6 bases, with 23 bases between them. Germline lookup yields CDR1 LNHDA and CDR2 SQIVND (reference sequence). This CDR3 has 17 residues. The CDR3 sequence: CASSIPTARRSGAEAFF. CDR3 sequence (DNA): TGTGCCAGTAGTATTCCGACAGCGCGGAGATCGGGCGCTGAAGCTTTCTTT.

This chain uses TRBV6-5 with TRBJ2-3, with TRBD1 matching 7 bases. Unmatched junction bases numbered 6, after V lost 6 bases and J lost 0 bases. In germline, CDR1 is MNHEY, CDR2 SVGAGI. The CDR3 runs to 15 residues. CDR3 coding DNA: TGTGCCAGCAGCTTACAGGGGCCTAGCACAGATACGCAGTATTTT. Translated, it gives CASSLQGPSTDTQYF.

The genes are TRBV7-2 and TRBJ1-5; the match to TRBD1 covers 11 bases. V lost 5 bases, J lost 9 bases, and 9 bases stayed unmatched. This CDR3 region has 15 residues. Germline CDR1 and CDR2: SGHTA and FQGNSA. The CDR3 region is CASSPRTGGERPQHF. The CDR3 DNA is TGTGCCAGCAGCCCTCGGACAGGGGGCGAGAGGCCCCAGCATTTT.

V gene TRBV4-1 combines with J gene TRBJ1-5; D is unclear. The CDR3 extends over 13 amino acids. V lost 3 bases, J lost 2 bases, and 5 bases lay in between. The germline V gene has CDR1 MGHRA and CDR2 YSYEKL. As DNA, the CDR3 is TGCGCCAGCAGCCAGAGGGGCAATCAGCCCCAGCATTTT. It yields the protein CASSQRGNQPQHF.

The chain carries TRBV7-2 and TRBJ2-7; 7 bases match TRBD2. The germline V gene encodes CDR1 SGHTA and CDR2 FQGNSA. There are 14 residues in the CDR3. J gave up 2 bases and V 5 bases, and 6 bases lay outside the gene matches. In DNA form, the CDR3 reads TGTGCCAGCAGCGGTCGCGGGGGTACCTACGAGCAGTACTTC. Its translation: CASSGRGGTYEQYF.

The rearrangement uses TRBV2 and TRBJ2-5; 11 bases are a match to TRBD2. CDR3 length: 15 amino acids. Unmatched junction bases numbered 11, after V lost 9 bases and J lost 5 bases. From germline, CDR1 is SNHLY and CDR2 FYNNEI. CDR3 sequence (DNA): TGTGCCAGTCGAGAAATAGCGGGGGGGGTGGAGACCCAGTACTTC. Translating it yields CASREIAGGVETQYF.

The chain is built from TRBV9 and TRBJ1-6; 7 bases fit TRBD1. Unmatched junction bases numbered 4, after V lost 0 bases and J lost 7 bases. CDR1 is SGDLS, CDR2 YYNGEE, per germline. The CDR3 is made up of 15 amino acids. The CDR3 region has the DNA TGTGCCAGCAGCGTAGTAGGGGGCGTGAATTCACCCCTCCACTTT. Encoded protein: CASSVVGGVNSPLHF.

The chain has TRBV6-2 or TRBV6-3 and TRBJ2-1; a weak D match, TRBD1 (7 bases). The V end was cut by 4 bases, the J end by 3 bases, with 13 bases between. The CDR3 consists of 15 residues. Looked up from germline, CDR1 is MNHEY and CDR2 is SVGEGT. As DNA, the CDR3 is TGTGCCAGCAGTTGGCGGGACAGAAACTACAATGAGCAGTTCTTC. It is translated as CASSWRDRNYNEQFF.

The rearrangement joins TRBV2 to TRBJ2-1; 9 positions agree with TRBD1. Trimming at V came to 6 bases and at J to 8 bases, leaving 14 bases not matched to a gene. Per the germline V gene, CDR1 is SNHLY and CDR2 is FYNNEI. This CDR3 is 16 amino acids long. The CDR3 is CASSGPSGTGFHEQFF. The CDR3 DNA reads TGTGCCAGCAGCGGCCCCTCCGGGACAGGGTTTCATGAGCAGTTCTTC.

This rearrangement joins TRBV10-3 to TRBJ2-5, with a tentative D call TRBD2 (6 bases). The germline V and J ends were trimmed by 0 bases and 1 base, with 6 bases remaining between them. The CDR3 is made up of 14 amino acids. Germline CDR1 is ENHRY and CDR2 is SYGVKD. CDR3 sequence (DNA): TGTGCCATCAGTGAGTCGGGGGGCCAAGAGACCCAGTACTTC. This encodes CAISESGGQETQYF.

This sequence joins TRBV28 and TRBJ1-2; a weak D match, TRBD1 (5 bases). Trimming pared 3 bases from V and 6 bases from J, leaving 17 bases between. Germline V gene sequence: CDR1 MDHEN, CDR2 SYDVKM. The CDR3 is 15 residues long. CDR3 in amino acids: CASSLGGRKGDGYTF. CDR3 nucleotide sequence: TGTGCCAGCAGTTTGGGAGGCAGGAAAGGGGATGGCTACACCTTC.

The chain links TRBV7-9 to TRBJ1-2, with TRBD1 matching over 8 bases. V was pared by 5 bases and J by 2 bases, with 10 bases of the junction left unmatched. Per germline, CDR1 SEHNR and CDR2 FQNEAQ (reference sequence). This CDR3 region has 16 residues. In DNA, the CDR3 is TGTGCCAGCAGCCATACCGGACAGGGAGCAAACTATGGCTACACCTTC. It encodes CASSHTGQGANYGYTF.

V usage is TRBV5-1 and J usage is TRBJ1-2; D call uncertain. Germline CDR1 SGHRS, CDR2 YFSETQ. This CDR3 spans 14 amino acids. The germline V and J ends were trimmed by 0 bases and 3 bases, with 9 bases remaining between them. This CDR3 is CASSLEPGYYGYTF. For the CDR3, the DNA is TGCGCCAGCAGCTTGGAGCCAGGCTACTATGGCTACACCTTC. Based on the CDR3 plus reference TRBV5-1 and TRBJ1-2, the full variable domain is KAGVTQTPRYLIKTRGQQVTLSCSPISGHRSVSWYQQTPGQGLQFLFEYFSETQRNKGNFPGRFSGRQFSNSRSEMNVSTLELGDSALYLCASSLEPGYYGYTFGSGTRLTVV.

The chain couples TRBV18 to TRBJ1-1; TRBD1 matches at 11 bases. Trimming at V came to 3 bases and at J to 3 bases, leaving 3 bases not matched to a gene. CDR3 length: 15 amino acids. Germline V gene sequence: CDR1 KGHSH, CDR2 LQKENI. CDR3: CASSPGQGGDTEAFF. The CDR3 DNA sequence: TGTGCCAGCTCACCGGGACAGGGGGGGGACACTGAAGCTTTCTTT.

The rearrangement uses TRBV6-7 and TRBJ2-7; TRBD1 matches 8 bases. TRBV6-7 qualifies as an ORF whose function is uncertain. CDR3 length equals 16 residues. With 4 bases clipped from V and 1 base from J, the junction kept 9 bases outside the gene matches. CDR3 loop: CASSSFRGLVSYEQYV. DNA of the CDR3: TGTGCCAGCAGTTCCTTCAGGGGGCTAGTGTCCTACGAGCAGTACGTC.

The chain uses TRBV2 and TRBJ1-4; tentatively, D is TRBD1 (5 bases). CDR1 and CDR2 (germline): SNHLY, FYNNEI. The CDR3 spans 16 residues. V gave up 3 bases and J gave up 7 bases, with 18 bases separating them. CDR3 protein: CASSDPSSGGGEKLFF. In nucleotides, the CDR3 is TGTGCCAGCAGTGATCCCTCGTCGGGGGGGGGTGAAAAACTGTTTTTT.

CDR3 nucleotides: TGTGCCAGCAGCCGGACAGGGGGTTCGAGGTACGAGCAGTACTTC. Protein product: CASSRTGGSRYEQYF. V and J are TRBV6-5 and TRBJ2-7, with 10 bases aligning to TRBD1. From germline, CDR1 is MNHEY and CDR2 SVGAGI. The V segment lost 6 bases and the J segment 4 bases; nucleotides outside the gene matches: 9. The CDR3 length is 15 residues.

The chain has TRBV28 and TRBJ1-1; no clear D gene. CDR1 and CDR2 from the germline V gene are MDHEN and SYDVKM. V lost 4 bases to trimming and J lost 0 bases, with 12 bases between them. This CDR3 comprises 15 residues. CDR3 sequence reads: CASSYPRDMNTEAFF. CDR3 nucleotides: TGTGCCAGCAGTTATCCGAGAGATATGAACACTGAAGCTTTCTTT.